Included here is one T cell receptor (beta chain) sequence, with context. It lacks a known antigen. Base quality data are lacking; no much larger clone is found one base away. The cohort comprised several hundred healthy bone marrow donors. All cohort members were sampled while nominally healthy, although unrecorded immune exposures were likely present. The donor tested CMV seronegative, placing the donor among the 352 seronegative members of the cohort. A peripheral blood sample was provided by each donor, and peripheral blood mononuclear cells were used for TCR beta sequencing. Genomic DNA extraction from the blood cell samples was performed with the Qiagen DNeasy Blood Extraction Kit. The sample belongs to a study of cytomegalovirus exposure and HLA in healthy donors (dated 2017 in TCRdb). Turning to the overall study: In an earlier analysis of some 550 of the donors, 250 to 350 Gb of sequence data and some 120 million unique TCR beta sequences from about 190 million T cells were reported. Approximately 300 gigabases of sequencing data and 70 million to 85 million unique TCR sequences were included in an early release covering over 600 HLA-typed donors. Of the 398 genotyped donors, 65% to 90% fell in the genetic ancestry cluster associated with self-reported Caucasian donors. The study was designed to test whether signatures of past pathogen exposure could be identified by cataloging public T cell receptors. The study used immunosequencing to profile the T cell repertoires of 600 to 850 subjects and linked those repertoires to cytomegalovirus serostatus. A separate validation cohort of about 110 different subjects was used in addition to the 666-subject first cohort. The study combined high-throughput TCR immunosequencing, statistical association of individual TCRs with disease status, and machine learning to predict cytomegalovirus infection status. A later analysis re-analyzed previously published TCR beta repertoires from approximately 670 donors and added high-resolution HLA genotyping to study TCR occurrence patterns. Rather than drawing on any new phenotypic data, the later analysis identified candidate immune exposures from TCR beta sequences and the way those sequences occurred across donors. An earlier analysis of 500 to 650 of the donors applied high-throughput TCR beta sequencing to assess whether each TCR beta V gene segment acted as functional or pseudogenic. Donor age, sex, ethnicity and CMV serostatus were compiled together with the repertoire data. A later genetic analysis used genome-wide SNP genotypes for about three fifths of the roughly 700 donors, treating that subset as a discovery cohort. All discovery cohort repertoires had been generated using a single sequencing platform. Class I and class II HLA loci were covered by the typing at four-digit resolution. Typing coverage varied by locus: about 620-630 donors for A, B, C, DRB1 and DQB1; approximately 500 for DQA1; nearly 610 for DPA1; fewer than 480 for DPB1. A few DR-DQ haplotypes were treated as single units for association and clustering because of strong linkage in the cohort. Across about 370 genotyped donors of the cohort, an average of about 220,000 unique TCR beta nucleotide sequences per donor were sequenced, and around 20% of those sequences were non-productive.

The protocol used for the library was the immunoSEQ multiplex PCR assay. For the multiplex PCR, a mixture combining 60 forward primers for TCR Vbeta segments and 13 reverse primers for TCR Jbeta segments was used. The CDR3 region of rearranged TCR beta genes was amplified from genomic DNA by a multiplex PCR assay. The Illumina HiSeq System was used to sequence the amplified TCR beta libraries as 87-base-pair reads. Concerning the study's data processing: A later analysis counted about 80 million unique TCR beta chains across the 550 to 800 repertoires, and around 9.9 million of these chains were shared by at least two donors. To remove PCR and sequencing errors, raw reads were error-corrected and collapsed into unique sequences using a nearest-neighbor algorithm that merged closely related sequences. CDR3 sequences were aligned to IMGT reference sequences to assign V, D and J gene segments. For a sequence to be retained, a match of at least six nucleotides to both a V gene segment and a J gene segment was required. A rearrangement was called productive if the CDR3 had no stop codons and remained in frame with V and J, and every other rearrangement was called non-productive. CDR3 was defined by IMGT convention, running from the second conserved V-encoded cysteine to the conserved J-encoded phenylalanine. In an earlier analysis of roughly 610 of the donors, sequences lacking an unambiguous match to a single V gene segment were excluded. An earlier analysis of 587 of the donors classified V segments as functional when productive rearrangements were above 56.7% and as segregating when the standard deviation between donors was above 5%. To diagnose cytomegalovirus status from the catalog of TCR beta chain sequences, a statistical classification framework was built. A later analysis assigned V and J genes by comparing TCR nucleotide sequences with IMGT/GENE-DB human TR gene sequences. The TCRdist pipeline was used in a later analysis to assign CDR3 sequences and most-parsimonious VDJ recombination scenarios. In a later analysis, every TCR beta chain was defined by the combination of its CDR3 amino acid sequence and its V-gene family, and reads without a unique V-gene family were dropped. As a way to deal with suspected cross-contamination and a sequencing artifact, a later analysis dropped hundreds of nucleotide sequences that were highly shared and had low generation probability. In a later analysis, a clonal expansion index was calculated for each public chain from normalized within-repertoire ranks of inferred template counts. A later analysis computed generation probabilities with a VDJ recombination model fitted to out-of-frame rearrangements, and checked the results against IGoR. A later analysis scored TCR-TCR, TCR-HLA and TCR-CMV co-occurrence with hypergeometric tests, applying a repertoire-size bias correction to TCR pairs. To estimate false discovery rates, a later analysis permuted the HLA or CMV assignments 20 times. In a later analysis, co-occurring TCRs were grouped using DBSCAN, and TCRdist sequence similarity was added for clustering within HLA-allele-positive subsets. For co-occurrence clustering, repertoires with fewer than 30,000 or more than 120,000 public chains were excluded, along with about five repertoires with anomalous nucleotide sharing. TCRdb limited this immuneACCESS table to in-frame rearrangements with V and J called. A share of clones is missing; checked studies link under half to unresolved V genes, and the rest is unexplained. The V and J calls and clone size are taken from that table; D and trimming were inferred from the DNA. The sample contains roughly 130,000 clones, about four fifths of them found a single time. The ten largest clonotypes hold 5% to 6.5% of the sample.

CDR1 and CDR2 (SGHDT, YYEEEE) derive from the germline V gene. V was cut back by 0 bases and J by 1 base, leaving a gap of 13 bases between them. Spanning cysteine to phenylalanine, the CDR3 consists of 16 amino acids. The entry retains the CDR3 DNA only, 48 bases that are in frame from base 1. Results and caveats for the whole study, not just this receptor: Because some donors lacked HLA typing at each locus, the association tests relied only on the typed subset. In a later genetic analysis, a missense DCLRE1C variant was associated with V-gene and J-gene trimming of TCR beta chains, and the association was replicated in an independent cohort. While some public TCRs were present in many individuals, most TCR sequences turned up only very rarely across donors. Broadly in line with IMGT annotations, most TCR beta V segments showed up in productive rearrangements about 87% or about 30% of the time in an earlier analysis of around 600 of the donors. The classifier was reported to diagnose cytomegalovirus status with high specificity and sensitivity in both the original and validation cohorts. In a later analysis, the rate of TCR association differed among HLA loci, with DRB1 alleles having the most associated TCRs and HLA-C alleles having the fewest. The 87-base-pair reads could not distinguish some IMGT-functional V segments, including TRBV6-2 and TRBV6-3, so those segments were excluded. When HLA alleles, especially DR and DQ, strongly co-occurred, attributing TCR associations to individual alleles was difficult. In a later analysis, HLA-associated TCR beta chains were found to be more clonally expanded and to have lower generation probabilities than equally common non-associated chains. Immune exposure information for the cohort was limited to CMV serostatus. Linkage disequilibrium might explain the correlated functional status among segregating V segments, but an unknown experimental factor could not be ruled out. In a later genetic analysis, fewer N-insertions in productive TCRs were reported among donors in an Asian-associated ancestry cluster than the roughly 640-donor mean. Roughly uniform sequencing depth across donors was assumed in presence/absence analyses, although this assumption may not hold. The sequencing pipeline was judged likely to have produced a cluster of highly shared sequence variants as a technical artifact. A later analysis associated about 17,000 TCR beta sequences with specific HLA alleles at a false discovery rate of 0.05. The earlier analysis of approximately 560 of the donors excluded fewer than 20 rarely observed V segments, including chromosome 9 orphons, because counts were too low. A few of the identified cytomegalovirus-associated TCR beta chains were confirmed in vitro to be specific for cytomegalovirus antigens. According to the authors, the approach could potentially be generalized to other disease states and immunological phenotypes. A further reported finding was that TCR beta sequences accurately predicted the HLA-A and HLA-B alleles for most subjects in the first cohort. Several of the top co-occurrence clusters appeared to be linked to parvovirus B19, influenza, CMV and Epstein-Barr virus, according to a later analysis. The cohort was sequenced for TCR beta chains only, and without alpha or paired-chain data the features that could be detected were limited. A total of fewer than 200 TCR beta chains were listed by the study as associated with cytomegalovirus. A later analysis found that most CMV-associated TCR beta chains appeared HLA-restricted, with HLA associations seemingly driven largely by CMV exposure.

The chain couples TRBV5-6 to TRBJ1-1; TRBD1 might be the D gene, on 5 matching bases. The receptor comes from a man aged 30 to 39 in good health and CMV-seronegative. Sequenced input: PBMCs. The CDR3 region reads CASSLVGDTGNTEAFF. Here is the DNA: TGTGCCAGCAGCTTGGTTGGAGACACAGGGAACACTGAAGCTTTCTTT.